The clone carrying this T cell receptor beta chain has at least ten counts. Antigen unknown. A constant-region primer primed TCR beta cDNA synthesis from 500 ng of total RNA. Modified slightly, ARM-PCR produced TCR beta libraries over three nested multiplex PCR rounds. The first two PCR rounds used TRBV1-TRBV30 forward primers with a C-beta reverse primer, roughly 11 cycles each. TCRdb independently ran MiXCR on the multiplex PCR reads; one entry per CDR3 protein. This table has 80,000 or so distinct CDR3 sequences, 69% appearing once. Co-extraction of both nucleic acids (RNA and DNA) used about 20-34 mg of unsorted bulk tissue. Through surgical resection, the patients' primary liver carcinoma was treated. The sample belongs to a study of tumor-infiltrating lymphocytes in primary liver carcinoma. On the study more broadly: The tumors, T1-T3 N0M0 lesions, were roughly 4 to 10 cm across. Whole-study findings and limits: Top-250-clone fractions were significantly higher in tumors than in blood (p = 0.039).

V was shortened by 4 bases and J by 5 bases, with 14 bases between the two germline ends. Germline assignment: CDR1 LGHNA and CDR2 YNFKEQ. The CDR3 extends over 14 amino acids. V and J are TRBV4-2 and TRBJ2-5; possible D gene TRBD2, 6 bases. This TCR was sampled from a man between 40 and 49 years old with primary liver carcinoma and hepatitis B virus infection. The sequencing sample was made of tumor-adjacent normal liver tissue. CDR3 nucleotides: TGTGCCAGCAGCCCAGGAGGGGTATCGGAGACCCAGTACTTC. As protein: CASSPGGVSETQYF.